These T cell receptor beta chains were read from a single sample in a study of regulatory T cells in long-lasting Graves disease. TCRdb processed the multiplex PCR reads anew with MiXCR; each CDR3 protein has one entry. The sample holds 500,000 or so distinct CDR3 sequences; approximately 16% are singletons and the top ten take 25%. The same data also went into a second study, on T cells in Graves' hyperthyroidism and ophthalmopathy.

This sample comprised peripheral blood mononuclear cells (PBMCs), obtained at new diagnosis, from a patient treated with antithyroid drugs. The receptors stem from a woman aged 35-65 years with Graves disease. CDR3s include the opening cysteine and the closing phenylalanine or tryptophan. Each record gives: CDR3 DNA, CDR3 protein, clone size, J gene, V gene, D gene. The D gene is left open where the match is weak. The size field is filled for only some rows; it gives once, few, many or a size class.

CDR3nt: TGTGCCAGCAGTGGCGGAGCGGGGGGGTCGCAAGAGACCCAGTACTTC; CDR3aa: CASSGGAGGSQETQYF; abundance: many; j_gene: TRBJ2-5; v_gene: TRBV2; d_gene: TRBD2
CDR3nt: TGCAGCGTTGATGGCGTTATAGGGGGCGGGGGCTACACCTTC; CDR3aa: CSVDGVIGGGGYTF; abundance: -; j_gene: TRBJ1-2; v_gene: TRBV29-1; d_gene: TRBD1
CDR3nt: TGTGCCAGCACCTACAACAGGGTCGGTGAGCAGTTCTTC; CDR3aa: CASTYNRVGEQFF; abundance: -; j_gene: TRBJ2-1; v_gene: TRBV6-1; d_gene: -
CDR3nt: TGTGCCAGCAGCGCGTGGACTAGCACAGATACGCAGTATTTT; CDR3aa: CASSAWTSTDTQYF; abundance: many; j_gene: TRBJ2-3; v_gene: TRBV6-1; d_gene: -
CDR3nt: TGTGCCAGTAGTATAGCCTTACGACAGGGCAATCAGCCCCAGCATTTT; CDR3aa: CASSIALRQGNQPQHF; abundance: few; j_gene: TRBJ1-5; v_gene: TRBV19; d_gene: -
CDR3nt: TGTGCCGGAGGGGCACACCGGGCCAGCGGGACAGATACGCAGTATTTT; CDR3aa: CAGGAHRASGTDTQYF; abundance: many; j_gene: TRBJ2-3; v_gene: TRBV2; d_gene: -
CDR3nt: TGCGCCAGCAGCTCGAAGACAACTGTGGGGGTTTATAATTATGGCTACACCTTC; CDR3aa: CASSSKTTVGVYNYGYTF; abundance: -; j_gene: TRBJ1-2; v_gene: TRBV5-1; d_gene: -
CDR3nt: TGTGCCAGCAGCTTACCGGGACAGGGCCGGGGTGGCTACACCTTC; CDR3aa: CASSLPGQGRGGYTF; abundance: -; j_gene: TRBJ1-2; v_gene: TRBV11-2; d_gene: TRBD1
CDR3nt: TGTGCCAGTAGCCCAGTCCTTGGATATGGCTACACCTTC; CDR3aa: CASSPVLGYGYTF; abundance: few; j_gene: TRBJ1-2; v_gene: TRBV19; d_gene: -
CDR3nt: TGCGCCAGCAGCCCCCGGGACAGGCGAGTTCCCTCCTACGAGCAGTACTTC; CDR3aa: CASSPRDRRVPSYEQYF; abundance: many; j_gene: TRBJ2-7; v_gene: TRBV5-1; d_gene: TRBD1
CDR3nt: TGCAGTGCCCCTGACAGGGCAAATTCACCCCTCCACTTT; CDR3aa: CSAPDRANSPLHF; abundance: many; j_gene: TRBJ1-6; v_gene: TRBV20-1; d_gene: TRBD1
CDR3nt: TGTGCCAGCAGTCCGAATACAGGGGTTTGGGATCAGCCCCAGCATTTT; CDR3aa: CASSPNTGVWDQPQHF; abundance: many; j_gene: TRBJ1-5; v_gene: TRBV5-5; d_gene: TRBD1
CDR3nt: TGTGCCAGCAGCTTATTAAGTCTGAACACTGAAGCTTTCTTT; CDR3aa: CASSLLSLNTEAFF; abundance: few; j_gene: TRBJ1-1; v_gene: TRBV7-9; d_gene: -
CDR3nt: TGTGCCACCAGTGCGGGTTTCACCGGGGAGCTGTTTTTT; CDR3aa: CATSAGFTGELFF; abundance: -; j_gene: TRBJ2-2; v_gene: TRBV24-1; d_gene: -
CDR3nt: TGTGCCAGCAGCCATACCGGGACAGCGAACACTGAAGCTTTCTTT; CDR3aa: CASSHTGTANTEAFF; abundance: many; j_gene: TRBJ1-1; v_gene: TRBV3-1; d_gene: TRBD1
CDR3nt: TGTGCCAGCAGCTTAGGATTGGGGCGGGGGGAGACCCAGTACTTC; CDR3aa: CASSLGLGRGETQYF; abundance: many; j_gene: TRBJ2-5; v_gene: TRBV7-2; d_gene: TRBD2
CDR3nt: TGTGCCAGCAGCGCCTCTTCCCCACCAGATACGCAGTATTTT; CDR3aa: CASSASSPPDTQYF; abundance: -; j_gene: TRBJ2-3; v_gene: TRBV9; d_gene: -
CDR3nt: TGTGCCAGCAGTTTTCGACTAGCCGATAGTCAGGAGACCCAGTACTTC; CDR3aa: CASSFRLADSQETQYF; abundance: many; j_gene: TRBJ2-5; v_gene: TRBV12-3/TRBV12-4; d_gene: TRBD2
CDR3nt: TGTGCCAGCAGCCAAGACGAGACAAGCTCCTACAATGAGCAGTTCTTC; CDR3aa: CASSQDETSSYNEQFF; abundance: few; j_gene: TRBJ2-1; v_gene: TRBV3-1; d_gene: -
CDR3nt: TGCAGTGCTAGAGCCGGGACTAGCCTAATCTCTGGGGCCAACGTCCTGACTTTC; CDR3aa: CSARAGTSLISGANVLTF; abundance: -; j_gene: TRBJ2-6; v_gene: TRBV20-1; d_gene: TRBD2
CDR3nt: TGTGCCAGCAGCCCCACGGTCGGGGGGGCAAATACGCAGTATTTT; CDR3aa: CASSPTVGGANTQYF; abundance: -; j_gene: TRBJ2-3; v_gene: TRBV6-1; d_gene: TRBD2
CDR3nt: TGTGCCAGCAGCTTAAGGAGCAATGAGCAGTTCTTC; CDR3aa: CASSLRSNEQFF; abundance: many; j_gene: TRBJ2-1; v_gene: TRBV7-2; d_gene: -
CDR3nt: TGTGCCAGCAGATCCTACCCCAAAGGGGCTGGGAACAATGAGCAGTTCTTC; CDR3aa: CASRSYPKGAGNNEQFF; abundance: -; j_gene: TRBJ2-1; v_gene: TRBV2; d_gene: -
CDR3nt: TGTGCCAGCTCACCACCGATGAGAGGAACAGATACGCAGTATTTT; CDR3aa: CASSPPMRGTDTQYF; abundance: many; j_gene: TRBJ2-3; v_gene: TRBV18; d_gene: -
CDR3nt: TGTGCCAGTAGTATAGGGGGCAGGGGCCCCCAAGAGACCCAGTACTTC; CDR3aa: CASSIGGRGPQETQYF; abundance: -; j_gene: TRBJ2-5; v_gene: TRBV19; d_gene: -
CDR3nt: TGTGCCAGTAGTTCGACAGGTGGGCAGCCCCAGCATTTT; CDR3aa: CASSSTGGQPQHF; abundance: few; j_gene: TRBJ1-5; v_gene: TRBV19; d_gene: -
CDR3nt: TGTGCCAGCAGCCGCGGGGACGGTGGCGGGGAGCTGTTTTTT; CDR3aa: CASSRGDGGGELFF; abundance: many; j_gene: TRBJ2-2; v_gene: TRBV9; d_gene: -
CDR3nt: TGCGCCAGCAGCCAAGTCGCGGGGGATACCGGGGAGCTGTTTTTT; CDR3aa: CASSQVAGDTGELFF; abundance: -; j_gene: TRBJ2-2; v_gene: TRBV7-9; d_gene: TRBD2
CDR3nt: TGTGCCAGCTCACCAGCCGGGGGAGTAAATCAGCCCCAGCATTTT; CDR3aa: CASSPAGGVNQPQHF; abundance: -; j_gene: TRBJ1-5; v_gene: TRBV18; d_gene: -
CDR3nt: TGTGCCACCAGCAGAGATCCGGGCAGGGGCTATGGCTACACCTTC; CDR3aa: CATSRDPGRGYGYTF; abundance: few; j_gene: TRBJ1-2; v_gene: TRBV15; d_gene: -
CDR3nt: TGTGCCAGCAGCTTGATGCAGGGAAACTCACCCCTCCACTTT; CDR3aa: CASSLMQGNSPLHF; abundance: many; j_gene: TRBJ1-6; v_gene: TRBV5-5; d_gene: -
CDR3nt: TGTGCCAGCAGTTACTCGATGGGACAGTCTTATGGCTACACCTTC; CDR3aa: CASSYSMGQSYGYTF; abundance: -; j_gene: TRBJ1-2; v_gene: TRBV6-2/TRBV6-3; d_gene: TRBD1
CDR3nt: TGCGCCAGCAGCCAAGGGGACAGGGAGTATTCACCCCTCCACTTT; CDR3aa: CASSQGDREYSPLHF; abundance: -; j_gene: TRBJ1-6; v_gene: TRBV4-1; d_gene: TRBD1
CDR3nt: TGTGCCAGCAGCCATTCCCGCTACGAGCAGTACTTC; CDR3aa: CASSHSRYEQYF; abundance: -; j_gene: TRBJ2-7; v_gene: TRBV3-1; d_gene: -
CDR3nt: TGTGCCAGTAGTCCGACGGTGATCTCCTACGAGCAGTACTTC; CDR3aa: CASSPTVISYEQYF; abundance: -; j_gene: TRBJ2-7; v_gene: TRBV19; d_gene: -
CDR3nt: TGTGCCAGCAGCCATACTAAGGCTGAAGCTTTCTTT; CDR3aa: CASSHTKAEAFF; abundance: many; j_gene: TRBJ1-1; v_gene: TRBV11-2; d_gene: -
CDR3nt: TGTGCCAGCAGCGCCCCGGGACAGGGGCGGGACGAGCAGTACTTC; CDR3aa: CASSAPGQGRDEQYF; abundance: -; j_gene: TRBJ2-7; v_gene: TRBV5-4; d_gene: TRBD1